This T cell receptor beta chain is from a study of metastatic and nonmetastatic thyroid tumors. Study details: Thyroid patients, malignant and benign, had repertoires compared across blood and tumor or nodule tissue. Study-wide results and caveats: TCR beta diversity was reportedly significantly higher in malignant thyroid tumors than benign nodules, in blood and tumor.

Ahead of thyroid surgery, no patient had received treatment of any kind. Comments on this clone: Its antigen is not known.

Germline-derived CDR1 and CDR2 are ENHRY and SYGVKD. Between the trimmed V and J ends, which lost 8 bases and 4 bases, there was a span of 9 bases. This CDR3 is built from 13 residues. With MiXCR, TCRdb reprocessed the PCR reads. The sample yields 15,000 to 20,000 clones, less than 25% seen once. The sample consisted of adjacent normal tissue. This receptor was taken from a female donor with papillary thyroid cancer or a benign thyroid nodule (not recorded which). Some clones in this sample may be carry-over from other donors' samples. The rearrangement links TRBV10-3 to TRBJ1-6, with D perhaps TRBD1 (5 bases). The CDR3 DNA follows: TGTGCCATCGGGGCAGCTTATAATTCACCCCTCCACTTT. As protein: CAIGAAYNSPLHF.